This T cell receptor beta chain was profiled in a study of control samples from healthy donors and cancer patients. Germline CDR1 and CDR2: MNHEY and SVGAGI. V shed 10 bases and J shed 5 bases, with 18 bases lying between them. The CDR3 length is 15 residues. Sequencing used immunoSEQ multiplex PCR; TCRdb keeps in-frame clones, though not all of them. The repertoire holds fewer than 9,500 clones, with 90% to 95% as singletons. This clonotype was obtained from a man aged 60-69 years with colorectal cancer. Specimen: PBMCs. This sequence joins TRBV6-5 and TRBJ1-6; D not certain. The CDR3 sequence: CATFLISENNSPLHF. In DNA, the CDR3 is TGTGCCACTTTTCTAATCTCTGAAAATAATTCACCCCTCCACTTT.